This TCR beta chain was identified in a study of T cell responses to AZD1222 COVID-19 vaccine. Produced via immunoSEQ multiplex PCR; TCRdb's table is partial and in-frame only. Seen here are over 130,000 clones, 90% to 95% observed once, and the top ten hold about 3.7%. Overall study results and limits: Unmutated variant regions reportedly attract nearly half of all spike-specific TCRs.

Concerning this clone itself: The antigen is unknown.

CDR1 is MNHEY and CDR2 is SVGAGI in the germline V gene. Trimming removed 2 bases from V and 7 bases from J, with 14 bases in between. The CDR3 is 15 amino acids. This rearrangement joins TRBV6-5 to TRBJ2-2; D may be TRBD1 or TRBD2 (5 bases each). The source material was peripheral blood, sampled 28 days after the second AZD1222 dose. The receptor's source is an adult who received the AZD1222 COVID-19 vaccine. The CDR3 DNA sequence: TGTGCCAGCAGTTACAAGAGGGGCGCGAACGGGGAGCTGTTTTTT. This sequence encodes CASSYKRGANGELFF.